The present entry profiles one T cell receptor beta chain with its context. Each recovered donor of Cohort 3 presented with two negative PCRs, clearance, or symptom resolution. The record originates from a study of blood T cell repertoires in COVID-19. The CDR3 has 15 residues. Germline V gene sequence: CDR1 LGHNA, CDR2 YSLEER. The V and J ends lost 0 bases and 7 bases respectively, with 15 bases between them. The method was immunoSEQ multiplex PCR; TCRdb's version includes in-frame clones alone and lacks a portion of them. The repertoire holds about 400,000 clones, with 85% to 90% as singletons. What was sequenced was PBMCs or T cells enriched from blood (not recorded which). The sequence derives from a woman aged 50 to 60 who had recovered from COVID-19. The chain carries TRBV4-3 and TRBJ1-1; D remains ambiguous. CDR3 nucleotide sequence: TGCGCCAGCAGCCAAGAACATGTACGGGTTGATGAAGCTTTCTTT. Protein product: CASSQEHVRVDEAFF.